This passage covers 20 T cell receptor beta chains from one sample sequenced in a study of CD8+ T cells in alopecia areata. Sequencing used cDNA as its template, made by extracting RNA and reverse transcribing it. Libraries were prepared by immunoSEQ multiplex PCR; TCRdb keeps only in-frame clonotypes and omits some of them. Of some 150,000 clones in the sample, 62% were seen once. The specimen was CD8+ T cells sorted from blood. Every receptor here comes from a human donor in good health.

The chain couples TRBV27 to TRBJ1-5; D is unclear. The V and J ends lost 3 bases and 2 bases respectively, with 11 bases between them. The CDR3 sequence is 15 residues long. The germline V gene has CDR1 MNHEY and CDR2 SMNVEV (reference sequence). Written as DNA, the CDR3 is TGTGCCAGCAGTTTGTGGGCGAACGGCAATCAGCCCCAGCATTTT. Protein sequence: CASSLWANGNQPQHF.

The V gene is TRBV4-1, the J gene TRBJ2-7; D is possibly TRBD2 (6 bases). CDR1 and CDR2 (germline): MGHRA, YSYEKL. The CDR3 extends over 14 amino acids. Trimming removed 5 bases at V and 0 bases at J, with 11 bases between. The DNA for the CDR3 is TGCGCCAGCAGCGGCTCTAGCGTCTCCTACGAGCAGTACTTC. Translated, it gives CASSGSSVSYEQYF.

The CDR3 bases are TGTGCCAGCAGCTTGGCGGCCGCCGGCTACACCTTC. Protein sequence: CASSLAAAGYTF. This rearrangement joins TRBV5-6 to TRBJ1-2; D not resolved. This CDR3 has 12 amino acids. Germline-derived CDR1 and CDR2 are SGHDT and YYEEEE. Trimming removed 0 bases at V and 8 bases at J, with 8 bases between.

In its sample, this clone was seen once. CDR3 DNA sequence: TGTGCCTGGAGTCGGGGAGACACCGGGGAGCTGTTTTTT. It encodes CAWSRGDTGELFF. The chain is built from TRBV30 and TRBJ2-2, with TRBD2 as a possible D gene (5 bases). Germline CDR1 GTSNPN, CDR2 SVGIG (reference sequence). The length of the CDR3 is 13 residues. The ends were cut back, 2 bases at V and 3 bases at J, with 7 bases in the middle.

The chain combines TRBV27 with TRBJ1-1; tentative D call: TRBD1 (5 bases). Germline loops: CDR1 MNHEY, CDR2 SMNVEV (reference sequence). This CDR3 contains 14 residues. The V end lost 4 bases, the J end lost 4 bases, and 13 bases lay between the germline ends. DNA for the CDR3: TGTGCCAGCAGTTGGGGGTACTTGGGCACTGAAGCTTTCTTT. It specifies CASSWGYLGTEAFF.

This rearrangement joins TRBV4-2 to TRBJ2-7; 9 bases align to TRBD2. The CDR3 has 16 residues. Germline V lookup: CDR1 LGHNA, CDR2 YNFKEQ. V dropped 0 bases and J dropped 3; count of bases not matched to a gene: 6. The CDR3 nucleotides read TGTGCCAGCAGCCAAGAAACAGCTAGCGGGATCTACGAGCAGTACTTC. This translates into CASSQETASGIYEQYF.

A few counts support this clone. The chain joins TRBV2 to TRBJ2-6, with TRBD1 as a possible D gene (6 bases). The CDR3 is 16 residues long. Germline assignment: CDR1 SNHLY and CDR2 FYNNEI. Trimming cost V 8 bases and J 0 bases, with 14 bases left between them. This chain's CDR3 is CASHGTRLSGANVLTF. In DNA form, the CDR3 reads TGTGCCAGCCACGGGACAAGACTCTCTGGGGCCAACGTCCTGACTTTC.

The chain is built from TRBV5-6 and TRBJ2-2; no clear D gene. Trimming took 2 bases from V and 7 from J, leaving 6 bases between them. Germline CDR1 is SGHDT and CDR2 is YYEEEE. The CDR3 is 12 residues long. CDR3 DNA sequence: TGTGCCAGCAGCTTACTCGGCGGGGAGCTGTTTTTT. It codes for CASSLLGGELFF.

The table lists this clone with a count of one. V usage is TRBV19 and J usage is TRBJ1-1; no clear D. The length of the CDR3 is 13 residues. Germline V CDR1 and CDR2: LNHDA, SQIVND (reference sequence). V was cut by 3 bases and J by 4 bases, with 9 bases left in between. The CDR3 loop reads CASSIGIGTEAFF. CDR3 sequence (DNA): TGTGCCAGTAGTATTGGGATTGGCACTGAAGCTTTCTTT. Full variable domain (outside the CDR3, taken from reference TRBV19 and TRBJ1-1): DGGITQSPKYLFRKEGQNVTLSCEQNLNHDAMYWYRQDPGQGLRLIYYSQIVNDFQKGDIAEGYSVSREKKESFPLTVTSAQKNPTAFYLCASSIGIGTEAFFGQGTRLTVV.

The chain links TRBV6-5 to TRBJ1-4; no clear D gene. V dropped 7 bases and J dropped 6 bases, with 12 bases sitting between them. Germline loops: CDR1 MNHEY, CDR2 SVGAGI. The CDR3 is 13 residues long. DNA for the CDR3: TGTGCCAGCATGGGAGCTGCGGATGAAAAACTGTTTTTT. The encoded protein is CASMGAADEKLFF.

This chain connects TRBV10-3 to TRBJ2-7, with D possibly being TRBD2 (6 bases). The germline V gene has CDR1 ENHRY and CDR2 SYGVKD. This CDR3 comprises 15 residues. V lost 0 bases and J lost 1, with 10 bases in between. The CDR3 coding sequence is TGTGCCATCAGTGAGTCTGCTAGCGCGTCCTACGAGCAGTACTTC. The encoded protein is CAISESASASYEQYF.

V is TRBV5-1 and J is TRBJ2-7; D ambiguous. This CDR3 spans 13 amino acids. Germline CDR1 is SGHRS and CDR2 is YFSETQ. Trimming pared 5 bases from V and 0 bases from J, leaving 9 bases between. CDR3: CASSPASSYEQYF. Written as DNA, the CDR3 is TGCGCCAGCAGTCCGGCCAGCTCCTACGAGCAGTACTTC.

This chain joins TRBV5-1 and TRBJ2-7; no firm D call. The CDR3 consists of 13 residues. Trimming pared 0 bases from V and 6 bases from J, leaving 10 bases between. The germline V gene has CDR1 SGHRS and CDR2 YFSETQ. In DNA form, the CDR3 reads TGCGCCAGCAGCTTGGTCCTAGGGATCGAGCAGTACTTC. Its protein is CASSLVLGIEQYF.

Of note for this clone: The sample holds other DNA sequences that translate to the same CDR3. The chain combines TRBV29-1 with TRBJ2-1; 7 bases agree with TRBD2. The CDR3 spans 15 residues. CDR1 SQVTM and CDR2 ANQGSEA come from the germline V gene. The junction had 5 bases not matched to a gene; V was cut back by 0 bases and J by 3 bases. CDR3 DNA: TGCAGCGTTGAAGATGGCCTAGCGGACTACAATGAGCAGTTCTTC. As protein: CSVEDGLADYNEQFF.

This sequence joins TRBV27 and TRBJ2-7; a possible D gene is TRBD2 (6 bases). V dropped 4 bases and J dropped 5 bases, with 9 bases sitting between them. Germline assignment: CDR1 MNHEY and CDR2 SMNVEV (reference sequence). The CDR3 loop spans 12 amino acids. Here the CDR3 reads CASSSRRDEQYF. Here the CDR3 DNA reads TGTGCCAGCAGTTCACGGAGGGACGAGCAGTACTTC.

The CDR3 is CSVGTVQGFEQYF. CDR3 nucleotide sequence: TGCAGCGTGGGCACAGTCCAAGGATTCGAGCAGTACTTC. The rearrangement uses TRBV29-1 and TRBJ2-7; no clear D gene. V was shortened by 6 bases and J by 6 bases, with 18 bases between the two germline ends. CDR1 SQVTM and CDR2 ANQGSEA come from the germline V gene. This CDR3 is built from 13 residues.

This clone has more than one count but fewer than ten. The genes are TRBV7-8 and TRBJ2-3; 8 bases are a match to TRBD2. V dropped 6 bases and J dropped 5; count of bases not matched to a gene: 10. The CDR3 length is 15 residues. Germline CDR1 and CDR2: SGHVS and FQNEAQ. CDR3 protein: CASSPSGSFIDTQYF. DNA for the CDR3: TGTGCCAGCAGTCCCAGCGGGAGCTTTATAGATACGCAGTATTTT.

V and J are TRBV25-1 and TRBJ2-5; D remains ambiguous. The CDR3 spans 10 residues. Germline CDR1 reads MGHDK; CDR2 reads SYGVNS. The V and J ends lost 5 bases and 5 bases respectively, with 3 bases between them. CDR3 DNA: TGTGCCAGCAGTATGGAGACCCAGTACTTC. Protein: CASSMETQYF.

This clone was counted between two and nine times. V usage is TRBV9 and J usage is TRBJ2-3, with a tentative D call TRBD2 (5 bases). V dropped 3 bases and J dropped 3 bases, with 14 bases sitting between them. Per germline, CDR1 SGDLS and CDR2 YYNGEE. This CDR3 region has 15 residues. The CDR3 DNA reads as TGTGCCAGCAGCGCCGGACTCCCGGCGACAGATACGCAGTATTTT. This translates into CASSAGLPATDTQYF.

This clone was counted a few times. This chain links TRBV28 with TRBJ1-5; D not certain. Between the trimmed V and J ends, which lost 10 bases and 7 bases, there was a span of 11 bases. The CDR3 totals 11 residues. The V gene's germline CDR1 is MDHEN and CDR2 SYDVKM. CDR3 amino acids: CATAYGQPQHF. The CDR3 nucleotides are TGTGCCACCGCTTACGGCCAGCCCCAGCATTTT.